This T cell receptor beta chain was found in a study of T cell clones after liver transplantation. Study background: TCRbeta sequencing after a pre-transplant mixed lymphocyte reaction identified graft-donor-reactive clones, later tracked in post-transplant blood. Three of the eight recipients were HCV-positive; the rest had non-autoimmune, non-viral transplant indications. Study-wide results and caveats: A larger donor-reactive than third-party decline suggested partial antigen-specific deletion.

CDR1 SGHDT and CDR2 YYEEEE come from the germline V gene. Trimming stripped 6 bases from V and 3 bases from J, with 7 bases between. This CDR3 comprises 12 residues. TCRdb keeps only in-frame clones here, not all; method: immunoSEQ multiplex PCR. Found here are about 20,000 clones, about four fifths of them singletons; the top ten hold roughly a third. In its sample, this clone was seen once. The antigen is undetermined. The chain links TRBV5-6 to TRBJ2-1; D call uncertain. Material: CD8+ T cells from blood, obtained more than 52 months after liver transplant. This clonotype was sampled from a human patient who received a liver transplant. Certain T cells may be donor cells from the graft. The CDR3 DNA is TGTGCCAGCACTGGGGTCTACAATGAGCAGTTCTTC. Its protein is CASTGVYNEQFF.